The sequence of this TCR beta chain was determined in a study of neurological immune-mediated disorders. Study outcomes and limitations: Among 34 multiple sclerosis patients, phylogenetic grouping put the repertoires of 18 into a single related-CDR3 cluster, a possible signature. No CDR3 amino acid sequences recurred among expanded clones across subjects, suggesting private repertoires in all groups.

This clonotype was counted ten times or more. Its antigen is still unknown. cDNA was made by 5'RACE with 10-nucleotide random UMIs. TCRdb fed the 5' RACE reads into MiXCR, producing one record per CDR3 protein. Of 52,000 or so distinct CDR3 sequences detected, 3% to 4% appear once; the ten largest clones hold approximately 2%. Trimming shortened V by 0 bases and J by 8 bases, and 11 bases separated the two germline ends. Germline CDR1 is ENHRY and CDR2 is SYGVKD. This CDR3 contains 14 residues. The chain uses TRBV10-3 and TRBJ1-3; no clear D. Sequencing input: CD4+ T cells from blood. This clonotype was obtained from a middle-aged woman with multiple sclerosis. CDR3 nucleotides: TGTGCCATCAGTGAGTCAAGGGCGAAGGACACCATATATTTT. Its translation is CAISESRAKDTIYF.